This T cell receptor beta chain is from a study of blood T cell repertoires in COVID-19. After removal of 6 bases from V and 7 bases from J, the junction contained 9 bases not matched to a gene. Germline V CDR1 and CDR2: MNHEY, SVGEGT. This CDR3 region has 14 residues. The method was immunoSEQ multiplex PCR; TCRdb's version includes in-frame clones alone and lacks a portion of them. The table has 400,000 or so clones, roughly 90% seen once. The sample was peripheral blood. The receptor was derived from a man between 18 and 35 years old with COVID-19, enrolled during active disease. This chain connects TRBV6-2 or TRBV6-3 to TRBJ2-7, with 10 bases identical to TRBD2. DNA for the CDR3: TGTGCCAGCAGCCCCGGACTAGCGGCCTCGGAGCAGTACTTC. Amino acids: CASSPGLAASEQYF.